This TCR beta chain derives from a study of cytomegalovirus exposure and HLA in healthy donors. Study outcomes and limitations: In a later analysis, at a false discovery rate of 0.05, 15,000 to 20,000 TCR beta sequences were associated with HLA alleles.

Trimming removed 7 bases at V and 4 bases at J, with 13 bases between. CDR3 size: 13 residues. Germline CDR1 is GTSNPN and CDR2 is SVGIG (reference sequence). Of note for this clone: What it binds is not known.

The PCR made use of 60 Vbeta and 13 Jbeta primers. TCRdb's copy holds only in-frame clones and misses some; the assay was immunoSEQ multiplex PCR. Here the sample spans more than 100,000 clones, roughly four fifths being singletons. J is TRBJ2-2 and V is TRBV30, with a possible D match to TRBD1 (6 bases). This sequence originates from a woman aged 45-60 years in good health and CMV-seropositive. Sequencing used PBMCs. The CDR3 bases are TGTGCCTTCGACAGGTTTTCCACCGGGGAGCTGTTTTTT. Translation gives CAFDRFSTGELFF.